One sample yielded the 2 T cell receptor beta chains listed below, sequenced in a study of T cell responses to AZD1222 COVID-19 vaccine. The method was immunoSEQ multiplex PCR; TCRdb's version includes in-frame clones alone and lacks a portion of them. The sample consists of some 110,000 clones, 85% to 90% of them appearing once. Sequencing used peripheral blood, obtained on day 0 of AZD1222 vaccination. All receptors come from an adult in good health.

The chain uses TRBV29-1 and TRBJ1-2, with 8 bases lining up with TRBD1. V trimming: 8 bases; J trimming: 8 bases; junction bases outside the gene matches: 10. Looked up from germline, CDR1 is SQVTM and CDR2 is ANQGSEA. This CDR3 has 12 residues. The CDR3 DNA sequence: TGCAGCTGTGGTTCTCAGGGGGCCGGCTACACCTTC. It specifies CSCGSQGAGYTF.

The J gene is TRBJ2-3, the V gene TRBV9, with TRBD1 matching over 7 bases. Per germline, CDR1 SGDLS and CDR2 YYNGEE. The CDR3 has 17 amino acids. V trimming: 3 bases; J trimming: 1 base; junction bases outside the gene matches: 11. The CDR3 sequence: CASSAPSGTDGTDTQYF. CDR3 coding DNA: TGTGCCAGCAGCGCGCCTTCCGGGACAGATGGCACAGATACGCAGTATTTT.